These 18 T cell receptor beta chains were all obtained from the same sample, sequenced in a study of OX40 agonist ivuxolimab in advanced cancers. Assay: immunoSEQ multiplex PCR; the TCRdb copy retains only in-frame clones and omits some. Counted here are about 54,000 clones, more than 85% occurring once; the ten biggest clones make up 10% to 15%. Material: CD4+ or CD8+ T cells sorted from blood, obtained in a trial of the OX40 agonist ivuxolimab. These TCRs come from an adult with an advanced solid tumor such as melanoma, head and neck, liver or kidney cancer.

J is TRBJ1-5 and V is TRBV7-9; the D gene is possibly TRBD1 (6 bases). CDR1 SEHNR and CDR2 FQNEAQ come from the germline V gene (reference sequence). V lost 5 bases and J 1 base, leaving 12 bases between the germline ends. The CDR3 has 15 amino acids. For the CDR3, the DNA is TGTGCCAGCAGCCCGGGAGGGACAAGCAATCAGCCCCAGCATTTT. Protein: CASSPGGTSNQPQHF. The whole variable domain, filled in from reference TRBV7-9 and TRBJ1-5, reads DTGVSQNPRHKITKRGQNVTFRCDPISEHNRLYWYRQTLGQGPEFLTYFQNEAQLEKSRLLSDRFSAERPKGSFSTLEIQRTEQGDSAMYLCASSPGGTSNQPQHFGDGTRLSIL.

The chain recombines TRBV5-1 with TRBJ2-4, with TRBD1 matching 8 bases. V shed 4 bases, J shed 1 base, and the junction held 1 base outside the gene matches. This CDR3 has 14 residues. Germline-derived CDR1 and CDR2 are SGHRS and YFSETQ. The CDR3 nucleotides are TGCGCCAGCAGCCACAGGGGGGCCAAAAACATTCAGTACTTC. Amino acids: CASSHRGAKNIQYF.

V gene TRBV2 combines with J gene TRBJ1-5; 10 bases match TRBD1. Germline V gene lookup returns CDR1 SNHLY and CDR2 FYNNEI. V lost 6 bases to trimming and J lost 2 bases; unmatched junction nucleotides: 4. This CDR3 spans 15 amino acids. CDR3 bases: TGTGCCAGCAGAGACGGGACAGGGGGCAATCAGCCCCAGCATTTT. Amino acids: CASRDGTGGNQPQHF.

The chain is built from TRBV7-2 and TRBJ2-7; D is possibly TRBD1 (5 bases). The CDR3 extends over 13 amino acids. Germline loops: CDR1 SGHTA, CDR2 FQGNSA. The V and J ends lost 0 bases and 3 bases respectively, with 6 bases between them. CDR3 nucleotides: TGTGCCAGCAGCTTAGCGACAGACTACGAGCAGTACTTC. This translates into CASSLATDYEQYF.

This clone showed up just a few times. The chain combines TRBV28 with TRBJ2-1; unclear D gene. CDR3 length equals 14 residues. The germline V and J ends were trimmed by 6 bases and 6 bases, with 15 bases remaining between them. Germline lookup yields CDR1 MDHEN and CDR2 SYDVKM. CDR3 region: CASSRARRSNEQFF. Written as DNA, the CDR3 is TGTGCCAGCAGCCGGGCCCGCCGGTCCAATGAGCAGTTCTTC.

On this clone itself: A read error may account for a junction end that differs from germline. The rearrangement links TRBV10-1 to TRBJ2-5; 9 bases fit TRBD1. The CDR3 sequence is 17 residues long. Per germline, CDR1 WNHNN and CDR2 SYGVQD (reference sequence). CDR3 in DNA: TGCGCCAGCAATGAGGAGGACAGGGGATGGGATAATGAGACCCAGTACTTC. It is translated as CASNEEDRGWDNETQYF.

The chain is built from TRBV15 and TRBJ1-5, with TRBD1 identical over 10 bases. V shed 2 bases, J shed 4 bases, and the junction held 11 bases outside the gene matches. Germline values: CDR1 LNHNV, CDR2 YYDKDF (reference sequence). This CDR3 is 18 amino acids long. The CDR3: CATSRPDRGRFGNQPQHF. DNA for the CDR3: TGTGCCACCAGCAGACCTGACAGGGGGCGCTTCGGTAATCAGCCCCAGCATTTT.

The rearrangement uses TRBV5-1 and TRBJ1-4, with D perhaps matching TRBD1 (5 bases). V shed 0 bases and J shed 5 bases, with 11 bases lying between them. The length of the CDR3 is 15 residues. CDR1 is SGHRS, CDR2 YFSETQ, per germline. CDR3 residues: CASSLAGKGNEKLFF. The DNA for the CDR3 is TGCGCCAGCAGCTTGGCCGGAAAGGGGAATGAAAAACTGTTTTTT.

The chain recombines TRBV5-1 with TRBJ1-3, with D hard to call. In germline, CDR1 is SGHRS, CDR2 YFSETQ. Trimming took 3 bases from V and 6 from J, leaving 13 bases between them. The CDR3 spans 14 residues. As DNA, the CDR3 is TGCGCCAGCAGCTCCCAAGGCAGCGCAAACACCATATATTTT. This sequence encodes CASSSQGSANTIYF.

The chain uses TRBV7-2 and TRBJ2-5, with D unclear. Germline V gene sequence: CDR1 SGHTA, CDR2 FQGNSA. The V and J ends lost 3 bases and 5 bases respectively, with 16 bases between them. This CDR3 is built from 15 residues. The CDR3 loop is CASSFQPFSGETQYF. For the CDR3, the DNA is TGTGCCAGCAGCTTTCAACCCTTCTCCGGGGAGACCCAGTACTTC.

The genes are TRBV19 and TRBJ1-1, with TRBD1 as a possible D gene (6 bases). CDR1 and CDR2 (germline): LNHDA, SQIVND (reference sequence). The CDR3 runs 15 residues. V lost 1 base and J lost 6, with 15 bases in between. The CDR3 spells CASSIVSRAGAEAFF. CDR3 nucleotides: TGTGCCAGTAGTATAGTCTCGCGTGCAGGGGCTGAAGCTTTCTTT.

This clone has only a few counts. The same CDR3 also results from other DNA sequences found in this sample. The chain is built from TRBV7-9 and TRBJ2-7; TRBD1 is a possible D gene (5 bases). The CDR3 is 14 residues long. Looked up from germline, CDR1 is SEHNR and CDR2 is FQNEAQ (reference sequence). V was trimmed by 5 bases and J by 0 bases, leaving 11 bases between them. CDR3 loop: CASSPPTGSYEQYF. In DNA, the CDR3 is TGTGCCAGCAGCCCCCCAACAGGCTCCTACGAGCAGTACTTC.

This clone has just a few counts. This chain joins TRBV7-9 and TRBJ2-2, with D unclear. The germline gives CDR1 SEHNR, CDR2 FQNEAQ (reference sequence). The ends were cut back, 5 bases at V and 5 bases at J, with 15 bases in the middle. This CDR3 region has 15 residues. CDR3 DNA: TGTGCCAGCAGCCCTCGGCCCTATGGGACCGGGGAGCTGTTTTTT. This sequence encodes CASSPRPYGTGELFF.

The chain joins TRBV15 to TRBJ2-4, with D possibly being TRBD2 (5 bases). Per germline, CDR1 LNHNV and CDR2 YYDKDF (reference sequence). Trimming took off 0 bases at V and 8 bases at J, with 14 bases between the two ends. The CDR3 is 15 residues long. CDR3 protein: CATSRETEVGDIQYF. The CDR3 DNA sequence: TGTGCCACCAGCAGAGAAACGGAGGTTGGGGACATTCAGTACTTC.

V and J are TRBV29-1 and TRBJ2-7; D is unresolved. V was pared by 3 bases and J by 6 bases, with 18 bases between. The CDR3 extends over 14 amino acids. Germline V lookup: CDR1 SQVTM, CDR2 ANQGSEA. The DNA of the CDR3 is TGCAGCGTTGAGTTCCCCCCGGTGGTGGGCGAGCAGTACTTC. It specifies CSVEFPPVVGEQYF.

This clone was seen only once. CDR3 in amino acids: CASSRQLGPYNEQFF. Here the CDR3 DNA reads TGTGCCAGCAGCCGCCAGCTCGGACCCTACAATGAGCAGTTCTTC. This chain connects TRBV7-2 to TRBJ2-1; no firm D call. Germline V lookup: CDR1 SGHTA, CDR2 FQGNSA. The CDR3 consists of 15 residues. Trimming cost V 5 bases and J 2 bases, with 13 bases left between them.

This chain links TRBV4-1 with TRBJ2-1, with 10 bases fitting TRBD2. The CDR3 contains 18 residues. V lost 0 bases, J lost 4 bases, and 9 bases stayed unmatched. The germline V gene has CDR1 MGHRA and CDR2 YSYEKL. CDR3 DNA sequence: TGCGCCAGCAGCCAAGAGGGAGCACTAGCGGGGCCTTACAATGAGCAGTTCTTC. As protein: CASSQEGALAGPYNEQFF.

A word on this clone: This specimen includes other DNA sequences encoding the same CDR3. This rearrangement joins TRBV27 to TRBJ2-1; D remains unclear. CDR1 and CDR2 from the germline V gene are MNHEY and SMNVEV (reference sequence). CDR3 size: 13 residues. V dropped 3 bases and J dropped 4 bases, with 7 bases sitting between them. CDR3 amino acids: CASSFTDYNEQFF. The CDR3, as DNA: TGTGCCAGCAGTTTCACAGATTACAATGAGCAGTTCTTC.